This entry concerns a single T cell receptor (beta chain). What it binds is unknown. The method was immunoSEQ multiplex PCR; TCRdb's version includes in-frame clones alone and lacks a portion of them. This table has about 49,000 clones, approximately 85% appearing once. The data stem from a study of PD-L1 blockade in urothelial cancer. Study-level information: Men with urothelial cancer arising in the bladder made up about 90% of the roughly 29 patients. Broader study findings: Having blood TCR clonality under the median before treatment predicted better survival.

Time point: pretreatment peripheral blood. Enrolled patients showed locally advanced or metastatic urothelial carcinoma. V lost 5 bases and J 10 bases, leaving 15 bases between the germline ends. This CDR3 spans 13 amino acids. In germline, CDR1 is MNHEY, CDR2 SVGAGI. This specimen consisted of PBMCs, obtained around atezolizumab (anti-PD-L1) treatment. The chain links TRBV6-5 to TRBJ2-1; D possibly corresponds to TRBD2 (5 bases). The clonotype originates from a man in his 70s with urothelial cancer. The CDR3 DNA sequence: TGTGCCAGCAGTCCCCTGGGAGTTGGCGAGCAGTTCTTC. Encoded protein: CASSPLGVGEQFF.